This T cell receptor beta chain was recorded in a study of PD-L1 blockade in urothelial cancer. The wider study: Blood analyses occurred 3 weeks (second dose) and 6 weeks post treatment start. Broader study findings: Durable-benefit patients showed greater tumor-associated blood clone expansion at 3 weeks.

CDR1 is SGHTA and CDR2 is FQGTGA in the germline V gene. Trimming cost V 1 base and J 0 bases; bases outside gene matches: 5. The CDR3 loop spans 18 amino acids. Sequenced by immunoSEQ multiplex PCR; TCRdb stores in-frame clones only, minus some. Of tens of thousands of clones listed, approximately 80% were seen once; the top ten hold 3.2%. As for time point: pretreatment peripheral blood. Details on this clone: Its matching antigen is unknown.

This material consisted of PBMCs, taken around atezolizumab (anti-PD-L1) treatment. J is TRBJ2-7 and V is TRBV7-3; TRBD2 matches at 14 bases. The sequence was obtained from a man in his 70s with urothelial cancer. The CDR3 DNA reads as TGTGCCAGCAGCTTAAATGGGACTAGCGGGAGCGGCTCCTACGAGCAGTACTTC. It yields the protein CASSLNGTSGSGSYEQYF.